Listed here is a single T cell receptor beta chain. This clone's antigen is unknown. Base-call qualities are not available, and no considerably larger clone is one nucleotide away. TCR CDR3 regions were amplified from genomic DNA by multiplex PCR using the deep immunoSEQ assay. Extracted genomic DNA from each cell subset was spread evenly across all wells of several immunoSEQ 96-well plates, with each plate serving as a replicate. For sorted subsets, roughly 200 ng of genomic DNA, equivalent to around 29,000 T cell genomes, went into each replicate PCR. Purified libraries were measured with a Qubit 3.0 fluorometer, size-checked on a Bioanalyzer 2100, and measured again with the KAPA Library Quantification kit. Each immunoSEQ 96-well plate was sequenced on its own single-read 150-cycle Illumina NextSeq 550 flow cell. The paper's processing steps were these. The immunoSEQ output contained only junctional sequences without quality scores, so filtering could not match that applied to full-length reads. Sequences were annotated with PyIR, a Python wrapper for IgBLAST v1.9, and V/J genes and CDR3 were assigned using IMGT germline references. Reads were filtered out if the reads had weak V/J assignments (E-value above 1e-6), no CDR3, stop codons, out-of-frame junctions, or ambiguous translated residues. A V3J clonotype was defined by an identical inferred V gene, J gene, and CDR3 amino acid sequence. Percentage overlap between repertoires was calculated by dividing the number of shared unique clonotypes by the size of the smaller repertoire. RTK rarefaction, the Chao1 estimator, and Recon v2.1 estimates of unobserved clonotypes were used to assess repertoire richness. Generation probabilities were computed with OLGA for all TCRbeta clonotypes obtained by the gDNA method from four donors. Imported from immuneACCESS, the table was reduced by TCRdb to in-frame sequences with V and J called. These copies leave out some clones; in studies compared against another copy, an unresolved V gene accounts for under half, and the cause of the remainder is not known. That table gives V, J and clone size, and the DNA gave D and trimming. Present in this sample are over 400,000 clones, roughly 95% of which were seen just once. Together, the top ten hold 0.064% of the sample.

The donors were healthy, HIV-negative adults with no recently reported acute infections or vaccinations. Only Caucasian adults living in Nashville, Tennessee, USA were represented among the donors. CD4+ T cells were enriched by magnetic negative selection; naive cells were then positively selected on CD45RA, and the negative fraction formed the memory subset. After blood collection by leukapheresis, PBMCs were isolated using Ficoll-Histopaque density gradient centrifugation and then cryopreserved in the vapor phase of liquid nitrogen. Purity and quantity of every magnetically sorted T cell population were checked by analytical flow cytometry. From each sorted fraction, genomic DNA was isolated and quantified by UV absorbance on a Nanodrop 2000c. The CDR1 and CDR2 encoded by the germline V gene (reference sequence) are MNHNY and SVGAGI. Trimming costs V 6 bases and J 7 bases, and their ends lie 19 bases apart. From the cysteine through the phenylalanine, the CDR3 covers 15 amino acids. The DNA shown is the 45-base CDR3, in frame from base 1.

The sample is drawn from a study of shared clonotypes between healthy human individuals (dated by TCRdb to about 2020). Regarding the complete study: Three men and two women, aged 18 to 49 years, made up the cohort. To estimate repertoire size and how much clonotypes are shared between individuals, the study performed deep sequencing of blood TCR repertoires from 4 to 6 healthy adults. Leukapheresis yielded between about 0.85 and 9.5 billion PBMCs per donor. For each donor, three plates each were used for CD4 naive and CD4 memory, two plates were used for CD8 naive, and one plate was used for CD8 memory. To increase sequencing depth and limit assay-specific biases, TCR repertoire library preparation and sequencing were carried out by different laboratories using diverse techniques.

Overall study outcomes, separate from this receptor: Pairwise subsampling indicated that sequencing depth was expected to affect the degree of clonotype sharing among donors. Naive subsets generally had larger estimated clonotype richness than memory subsets. Only blood was sampled, and tissue TCR repertoires likely differ from those in blood. Compared with non-shared clonotypes, the clonotypes found in all four sorted-subset donors had higher generation probabilities. The small number of donors limited the genetic and exposure-history diversity represented. Sharing across several donors was observed for 4.5% to 6.5% of naive CD4, under 4% of naive CD8, 2% to 2.5% of memory CD4, and about 0.4% of memory CD8 clonotypes. Rarefaction of sorted-subset datasets indicated incomplete sequencing despite the large sequencing depth.

Input material: naive CD4+ T cells sorted from blood. This sample's cell subset or site label indicates: CD45RA+ positively selected. The rearranged chain carries TRBV6-6 and TRBJ1-5; the D gene remains uncertain. This TCR was sampled from a woman under 40 in good health. The CDR3 loop reads CASREEAGSGQPQHF. The nucleotide sequence reads TGTGCCAGCAGGGAGGAGGCGGGGTCTGGGCAGCCCCAGCATTTT.